The 25 T cell receptor beta chains below were found in one sample sequenced in a study of Ad26.COV2.S vaccination and SARS-CoV-2 variants. As for treatment: roughly 19 received Ad26.COV2.S at low or high dose, single or two shots; roughly 5 received placebo; per-sample allocation not given. At day 63 after the first vaccine or placebo injection, samples were drawn. Produced via immunoSEQ multiplex PCR; TCRdb's table is partial and in-frame only. The sample holds a few hundred thousand clones; 75% to 95% are singletons and the top ten take 10% to 15%. The source was peripheral blood, collected in a trial of Ad26.COV2.S vaccine versus placebo. The receptors were sampled from a person between 18 and 65 years old who received the Ad26.COV2.S COVID-19 vaccine or a placebo.

The CDR3: CASSQSGTSGGSRPYEQYF. The DNA of the CDR3 is TGTGCCAGCAGCCAATCCGGGACTAGCGGGGGTTCAAGGCCCTACGAGCAGTACTTC. The gene calls are TRBV7-9 and TRBJ2-7, with 14 bases that match TRBD2. The CDR3 spans 19 residues. The germline V gene has CDR1 SEHNR and CDR2 FQNEAQ (reference sequence). J gave up 2 bases and V 5 bases, and 14 bases lay outside the gene matches. Filled out from reference TRBV7-9 and TRBJ2-7, the complete variable domain reads DTGVSQNPRHKITKRGQNVTFRCDPISEHNRLYWYRQTLGQGPEFLTYFQNEAQLEKSRLLSDRFSAERPKGSFSTLEIQRTEQGDSAMYLCASSQSGTSGGSRPYEQYFGPGTRLTVT.

This chain uses TRBV19 with TRBJ1-5, with unresolved D. V lost 5 bases and J lost 7, with 12 bases in between. CDR1 is LNHDA, CDR2 SQIVND, per germline (reference sequence). This CDR3 has 13 amino acids. CDR3 DNA sequence: TGTGCCAGTAGTGGGATGATCGAACAGCCCCAGCATTTT. Translating it yields CASSGMIEQPQHF. The full variable domain, completed using reference TRBV19 and TRBJ1-5, is DGGITQSPKYLFRKEGQNVTLSCEQNLNHDAMYWYRQDPGQGLRLIYYSQIVNDFQKGDIAEGYSVSREKKESFPLTVTSAQKNPTAFYLCASSGMIEQPQHFGDGTRLSIL.

The rearrangement joins TRBV19 to TRBJ2-7, with TRBD1 matching 9 bases. Germline V gives CDR1 LNHDA, CDR2 SQIVND (reference sequence). CDR3 length: 15 amino acids. V lost 5 bases to trimming and J lost 0 bases; unmatched junction nucleotides: 5. The CDR3 spells CASSSRTGVSYEQYF. The CDR3 coding sequence is TGTGCCAGTAGTTCCCGGACAGGGGTCTCCTACGAGCAGTACTTC.

J is TRBJ2-3 and V is TRBV7-2, with TRBD2 as a possible D gene (5 bases). V dropped 3 bases and J dropped 1 base, with 11 bases sitting between them. Germline-derived CDR1 and CDR2 are SGHTA and FQGNSA. The CDR3 spans 15 residues. Written as DNA, the CDR3 is TGTGCCAGCAGCTTGGTATTTAGCGGCACAGATACGCAGTATTTT. It specifies CASSLVFSGTDTQYF. Full variable domain (missing parts from reference TRBV7-2 and TRBJ2-3): GAGVSQSPSNKVTEKGKDVELRCDPISGHTALYWYRQSLGQGLEFLIYFQGNSAPDKSGLPSDRFSAERTGGSVSTLTIQRTQQEDSAVYLCASSLVFSGTDTQYFGPGTRLTVL.

This clone has a single count. The chain is built from TRBV7-8 and TRBJ1-1; 11 bases line up with TRBD1. CDR3 length: 15 residues. Germline-derived CDR1 and CDR2 are SGHVS and FQNEAQ. J was trimmed by 4 bases and V by 5 bases; bases with no gene match: 6. The DNA for the CDR3 is TGTGCCAGCAGCCTCCTCGGGACAGGGGGCACTGAAGCTTTCTTT. It encodes CASSLLGTGGTEAFF.

The chain carries TRBV5-6 and TRBJ2-3; a possible D gene is TRBD1 (5 bases). There are 16 residues in the CDR3. The V and J ends lost 0 bases and 5 bases respectively, with 16 bases between them. In germline, CDR1 is SGHDT, CDR2 YYEEEE. The CDR3 region is CASSLGGQGFIDTQYF. The CDR3 DNA sequence: TGTGCCAGCAGCTTGGGTGGGCAGGGATTCATAGATACGCAGTATTTT. Based on the CDR3 plus reference TRBV5-6 and TRBJ2-3, the full variable domain is DAGVTQSPTHLIKTRGQQVTLRCSPKSGHDTVSWYQQALGQGPQFIFQYYEEEERQRGNFPDRFSGHQFPNYSSELNVNALLLGDSALYLCASSLGGQGFIDTQYFGPGTRLTVL.

The gene calls are TRBV11-2 and TRBJ2-3; tentatively, D is TRBD1 (6 bases). Per the germline V gene, CDR1 is SGHAT and CDR2 is FQNNGV. V was trimmed by 2 bases and J by 2 bases, leaving 14 bases between them. This CDR3 contains 16 residues. The CDR3 is CASSLKDSGFTDTQYF. CDR3 DNA: TGTGCCAGCAGCTTAAAGGACAGTGGGTTCACAGATACGCAGTATTTT.

V usage is TRBV30 and J usage is TRBJ1-2, with no clear D. The germline gives CDR1 GTSNPN, CDR2 SVGIG (reference sequence). V was pared by 2 bases and J by 4 bases, with 5 bases between. The CDR3 runs to 11 residues. CDR3 coding DNA: TGTGCCTGGAGTTTAGGCTATGGCTACACCTTC. This codes for CAWSLGYGYTF.

This rearrangement joins TRBV7-2 to TRBJ2-7; D perhaps matches TRBD1 (6 bases). The V end lost 4 bases, the J end lost 0 bases, and 7 bases lay between the germline ends. Germline V gene sequence: CDR1 SGHTA, CDR2 FQGNSA. The CDR3 loop spans 13 amino acids. CDR3 amino acids: CASSSQGSYEQYF. CDR3 bases: TGTGCCAGCAGCTCACAGGGCTCCTACGAGCAGTACTTC.

V and J are TRBV4-3 and TRBJ2-7; TRBD2 matches at 7 bases. Germline V lookup: CDR1 LGHNA, CDR2 YSLEER. This CDR3 is built from 15 residues. V trimming: 3 bases; J trimming: 7 bases; junction bases outside the gene matches: 12. This CDR3 reads CASSQTLAPTGEQYF. The DNA of the CDR3 is TGCGCCAGCAGCCAGACACTAGCGCCGACCGGTGAGCAGTACTTC.

V and J are TRBV3-1 (or the pseudogene TRBV3-2) and TRBJ2-3, with D perhaps being TRBD1 or TRBD2 (5 bases each). V was clipped by 1 base and J by 1 base, with 12 bases between them. Germline CDR1 is LGHDT and CDR2 is YNNKEL (reference sequence). The length of the CDR3 is 16 residues. The CDR3 coding sequence is TGTGCCAGCAGCCAAGGGGACCGGGTAGGCACAGATACGCAGTATTTT. Translation gives CASSQGDRVGTDTQYF.

V usage is TRBV7-9 and J usage is TRBJ2-7; 8 bases align to TRBD2. The CDR3 consists of 12 residues. Germline V gives CDR1 SEHNR, CDR2 FQNEAQ (reference sequence). Unmatched junction bases numbered 2, after V lost 3 bases and J lost 7 bases. The CDR3 is CASSFERGEQYF. In DNA, the CDR3 is TGTGCCAGCAGCTTCGAGCGGGGGGAGCAGTACTTC.

The DNA of the CDR3 is TGTGCCAGCAGCGGGGGACAGCAAGAGACCCAGTACTTC. Protein sequence: CASSGGQQETQYF. The rearrangement joins TRBV7-2 to TRBJ2-5; 7 bases agree with TRBD1. V was clipped by 5 bases and J by 2 bases; unmatched bases: 2. Germline V gene sequence: CDR1 SGHTA, CDR2 FQGNSA. The CDR3 has 13 amino acids.

V and J are TRBV7-2 and TRBJ1-1, with D perhaps TRBD1 (5 bases). The V gene's germline CDR1 is SGHTA and CDR2 FQGNSA. Trimming removed 1 base from V and 5 bases from J, with 11 bases in between. The CDR3 runs 14 residues. This CDR3 is CASSLVGGETEAFF. CDR3 DNA: TGTGCCAGCAGCTTAGTCGGGGGTGAAACTGAAGCTTTCTTT.

CDR3 region: CASSYRGQGGETQYF. The DNA for the CDR3 is TGTGCCAGCAGTTACCGGGGACAGGGAGGAGAGACCCAGTACTTC. The chain has TRBV6-6 and TRBJ2-5, with TRBD1 identical over 9 bases. This CDR3 is built from 15 residues. With 2 bases clipped from V and 4 bases from J, the junction kept 5 bases outside the gene matches. Germline CDR1 MNHNY, CDR2 SVGAGI (reference sequence).

The genes are TRBV5-1 and TRBJ1-1, with D perhaps matching TRBD1 (6 bases). This CDR3 region has 13 residues. Germline V gene data show CDR1 as SGHRS and CDR2 as YFSETQ. The V and J ends lost 4 bases and 11 bases respectively, with 18 bases between them. CDR3 in amino acids: CASSLGDTIVAFF. CDR3 bases: TGCGCCAGCAGCCTGGGGGACACCATCGTGGCTTTCTTT.

The gene calls are TRBV2 and TRBJ2-2, with D perhaps TRBD2 (6 bases). The germline V gene has CDR1 SNHLY and CDR2 FYNNEI. Trimming pared 3 bases from V and 0 bases from J, leaving 11 bases between. The CDR3 has 16 residues. The CDR3 loop reads CASSEFGDSNTGELFF. The DNA of the CDR3 is TGTGCCAGCAGTGAGTTTGGGGACTCGAACACCGGGGAGCTGTTTTTT.

CDR3: CASSRQGGYEQYF. DNA of the CDR3: TGTGCCAGCAGTCGACAGGGTGGTTACGAGCAGTACTTC. V gene TRBV12-3 or TRBV12-4 combines with J gene TRBJ2-7; 7 nucleotides align to TRBD1. The J segment lost 4 bases and the V segment lost 5 bases, leaving 5 bases of the junction unmatched. The length of the CDR3 is 13 residues.

CDR3 residues: CASSHKLQAQPQHF. In nucleotides, the CDR3 is TGTGCCAGCAGCCATAAATTACAGGCACAGCCCCAGCATTTT. J is TRBJ1-5 and V is TRBV3-1 (or the pseudogene TRBV3-2); possible D gene TRBD1, 5 bases. In germline, CDR1 is LGHDT, CDR2 YNNKEL (reference sequence). The CDR3 length is 14 residues. Deletions cut 3 bases from V and 7 bases from J, with 13 bases between.

The chain joins TRBV5-1 to TRBJ2-5, with a tentative D call TRBD1 (5 bases). The germline V gene has CDR1 SGHRS and CDR2 YFSETQ. Trimming took 4 bases from V and 4 from J, leaving 14 bases between them. The CDR3 covers 14 residues. This CDR3 reads CASSPDTVRETQYF. Here the CDR3 DNA reads TGCGCCAGCAGCCCGGACACGGTTCGAGAGACCCAGTACTTC.

The rearrangement links TRBV7-9 to TRBJ1-5, with D possibly TRBD1 on 5 matching bases. This CDR3 spans 14 amino acids. The germline V and J ends were trimmed by 3 bases and 1 base, with 7 bases remaining between them. Germline CDR1 SEHNR, CDR2 FQNEAQ (reference sequence). The CDR3, as DNA: TGTGCCAGCAGCTTGCAGGGAAGCAATCAGCCCCAGCATTTT. The encoded protein is CASSLQGSNQPQHF.

This chain connects TRBV6-6 to TRBJ1-6; tentatively, D is TRBD1 (6 bases). The CDR3 is 15 residues long. Looked up from germline, CDR1 is MNHNY and CDR2 is SVGAGI (reference sequence). V shed 3 bases and J shed 2 bases, with 8 bases lying between them. The CDR3 DNA reads as TGTGCCAGCAGTTATGACAGGACCTATAATTCACCCCTCCACTTT. Protein: CASSYDRTYNSPLHF.

The chain is built from TRBV10-2 and TRBJ1-5; D possibly corresponds to TRBD1 (5 bases). V shed 0 bases and J shed 5 bases, with 8 bases lying between them. Germline loops: CDR1 WSHSY, CDR2 SAAADI. The CDR3 runs 14 residues. The CDR3 nucleotides are TGCGCCAGCAGTGAGTCAGGGGCAGATCAGCCCCAGCATTTT. Translating it yields CASSESGADQPQHF.

V gene TRBV9 combines with J gene TRBJ2-2; D remains ambiguous. The CDR3 totals 14 residues. The V and J ends lost 2 bases and 6 bases respectively, with 11 bases between them. Per germline, CDR1 SGDLS and CDR2 YYNGEE. CDR3 amino acids: CASSVDSLAGELFF. In nucleotides, the CDR3 is TGTGCCAGCAGCGTGGATTCGTTGGCCGGGGAGCTGTTTTTT.

V and J are TRBV28 and TRBJ2-7, with D unresolved. The germline gives CDR1 MDHEN, CDR2 SYDVKM. The CDR3 is 14 residues long. V was pared by 6 bases and J by 3 bases, with 15 bases between. CDR3 coding DNA: TGTGCCAGCAGCTGGACGGGTCAAAACTACGAGCAGTACTTC. Amino acid sequence: CASSWTGQNYEQYF.